The 10 T cell receptor beta chains listed next were all sequenced from one sample in a study. TCRdb reprocessed the RT-PCR reads with MiXCR, giving one entry per CDR3 protein. In the table there are around 700,000 distinct CDR3 sequences, more than 13% of which are singletons. Sequencing was carried out using memory CD4+ T cells from blood. The receptors shown here come from a female donor in good health, serving as a healthy control.

The J gene is TRBJ1-1, the V gene TRBV5-4; D is unclear. The CDR3 has 14 residues. Germline V gene lookup returns CDR1 SGHNT and CDR2 YYREEE (reference sequence). The V end was cut by 3 bases, the J end by 3 bases, with 12 bases between. CDR3 DNA sequence: TGTGCCAGCAGCTCTCCAGACCGGGACACTGAAGCTTTCTTT. This sequence encodes CASSSPDRDTEAFF.

The chain employs TRBV5-5 and TRBJ2-5; TRBD2 aligns across 8 bases. CDR3 length: 15 residues. Germline-derived CDR1 and CDR2 are SGHKS and YYEKEE (reference sequence). V lost 4 bases to trimming and J lost 5 bases; unmatched junction nucleotides: 10. The CDR3: CASSPAGGYGETQYF. In DNA form, the CDR3 reads TGTGCCAGCAGCCCGGCGGGGGGCTACGGGGAGACCCAGTACTTC.

This clonotype was seen many times. The rearrangement joins TRBV27 to TRBJ2-3; TRBD2 might be the D (7 bases). Deletions cut 2 bases from V and 1 base from J, with 13 bases between. Germline CDR1 is MNHEY and CDR2 is SMNVEV (reference sequence). The CDR3 is 16 amino acids. The CDR3 protein is CASSLAGEGGTDTQYF. The CDR3 nucleotides are TGTGCCAGCAGTTTAGCGGGAGAGGGGGGCACAGATACGCAGTATTTT.

This clonotype was found many times. The J gene is TRBJ2-3, the V gene TRBV29-1; D remains ambiguous. CDR1 and CDR2 (germline): SQVTM, ANQGSEA. V was trimmed by 6 bases and J by 2 bases, leaving 9 bases between them. The CDR3 runs to 12 residues. CDR3 DNA: TGCAGCGTCGCCCCCGACACAGATACGCAGTATTTT. Translating gives CSVAPDTDTQYF.

This chain joins TRBV11-2 and TRBJ1-2; D remains unclear. Trimming shortened V by 5 bases and J by 4 bases, and 11 bases separated the two germline ends. Germline CDR1 reads SGHAT; CDR2 reads FQNNGV. This CDR3 is built from 13 residues. The DNA of the CDR3 is TGTGCCAGCAGCGAGTCGGGTTCCTATGGCTACACCTTC. Translated, it gives CASSESGSYGYTF.

This clonotype was recorded at least ten times. The chain carries TRBV9 and TRBJ2-5; 9 bases line up with TRBD2. J gave up 5 bases and V 1 base, and 3 bases lay outside the gene matches. The germline V gene has CDR1 SGDLS and CDR2 YYNGEE. This CDR3 has 14 residues. The CDR3 bases are TGTGCCAGCAGCGTATCTAGCGGGGACGAGACCCAGTACTTC. Amino acid sequence: CASSVSSGDETQYF.

This clonotype was recorded a few times. The V call is TRBV7-9, the J call TRBJ1-1, with D maybe TRBD1 (5 bases). V dropped 2 bases and J dropped 6 bases, with 13 bases sitting between them. Per the germline V gene, CDR1 is SEHNR and CDR2 is FQNEAQ (reference sequence). The CDR3 sequence is 14 residues long. CDR3 DNA sequence: TGTGCCAGCAGCTTATCCCAGGGAACGGCTGAAGCTTTCTTT. Protein product: CASSLSQGTAEAFF.

This clonotype came up many times. The rearrangement joins TRBV20-1 to TRBJ2-7; 7 bases align to TRBD1. V gave up 7 bases and J gave up 4 bases; unmatched junction bases: 7. The CDR3 totals 12 residues. The germline gives CDR1 DFQATT, CDR2 SNEGSKA (reference sequence). CDR3 region: CSGGTATYEQYF. CDR3 sequence (DNA): TGCAGTGGGGGGACAGCGACTTACGAGCAGTACTTC.

The chain combines TRBV19 with TRBJ2-5; D perhaps matches TRBD2 (6 bases). Trimming removed 6 bases at V and 1 base at J, with 12 bases between. The germline V gene has CDR1 LNHDA and CDR2 SQIVND (reference sequence). The CDR3 consists of 14 residues. The CDR3 protein is CASRSGPLQETQYF. CDR3 bases: TGTGCCAGTAGGAGCGGGCCACTCCAAGAGACCCAGTACTTC.

This chain joins TRBV20-1 and TRBJ1-2; no definite D call. The CDR3 length is 12 residues. Germline-derived CDR1 and CDR2 are DFQATT and SNEGSKA (reference sequence). Deletions cut 5 bases from V and 8 bases from J, with 15 bases between. The CDR3 coding sequence is TGCAGTGCTGTTAGATACGTAGTAGGCTACACCTTC. Residues: CSAVRYVVGYTF.